A single sample is the source of the 28 T cell receptor beta chains below, sequenced in a study of blood T cell repertoires in COVID-19 (dated by TCRdb to 2020 to 2022). The library was obtained by the immunoSEQ multiplex PCR assay. Held by TCRdb, this immuneACCESS table contains in-frame sequences only and omits some clones. Under half of the omission traces to an unresolved V gene where checked; the cause of the rest is unknown. This sample lists 150,000 to 200,000 clones; nearly 80% were detected once. Around 14% of the sample rests with the top ten. Sequencing was done on a sample of peripheral blood. The origin of the receptors is a woman older than 75 with acute or convalescent COVID-19.

This chain links TRBV28 with TRBJ2-2; 13 nucleotides line up with TRBD2. J gave up 3 bases and V 6 bases, and 1 base lay outside the gene matches. The CDR3 covers 15 residues. Germline assignment: CDR1 MDHEN and CDR2 SYDVKM. The CDR3 region has the DNA TGTGCCAGCAGACTAGCGGGAGGGGACACCGGGGAGCTGTTTTTT. Amino acid sequence: CASRLAGGDTGELFF. The variable domain in full, completed from reference TRBV28 and TRBJ2-2, reads DVKVTQSSRYLVKRTGEKVFLECVQDMDHENMFWYRQDPGLGLRLIYFSYDVKMKEKGDIPEGYSVSREKKERFSLILESASTNQTSMYLCASRLAGGDTGELFFGEGSRLTVL.

V is TRBV30 and J is TRBJ2-2, with TRBD2 identical over 11 bases. The germline gives CDR1 GTSNPN, CDR2 SVGIG (reference sequence). The ends lost 4 bases at V and 4 bases at J; junction bases unmatched: 5. This CDR3 has 15 residues. DNA of the CDR3: TGTGCCTGGAAGGGACTAGCGGTACCCACCGGGGAGCTGTTTTTT. This translates into CAWKGLAVPTGELFF.

About this clone: The same CDR3 arises from other DNA sequences in this sample as well. This chain joins TRBV5-1 and TRBJ2-1; tentative D call: TRBD1 (5 bases). Germline assignment: CDR1 SGHRS and CDR2 YFSETQ. Between the trimmed V and J ends, which lost 4 bases and 1 base, there was a span of 12 bases. The CDR3 sequence is 15 residues long. The CDR3 here is CASSLIAGSYNEQFF. In nucleotides, the CDR3 is TGCGCCAGCAGCCTTATCGCAGGGTCCTACAATGAGCAGTTCTTC.

The CDR3 loop reads CASSRRGVDTQYF. For the CDR3, the DNA is TGTGCCAGCAGCAGGAGAGGCGTAGATACGCAGTATTTT. The chain links TRBV5-6 to TRBJ2-3; D unclear. CDR3 length: 13 residues. V lost 4 bases to trimming and J lost 5 bases, with 11 bases between them. In germline, CDR1 is SGHDT, CDR2 YYEEEE.

The CDR3 region has the DNA TGTGCCAGCAGTTTGAAACCGGGACAGAGCTACGAGCAGTACTTC. Its protein product is CASSLKPGQSYEQYF. The chain carries TRBV27 and TRBJ2-7; TRBD1 aligns across 7 bases. This CDR3 has 15 residues. V was pared by 3 bases and J by 3 bases, with 8 bases of the junction left unmatched. Per the germline V gene, CDR1 is MNHEY and CDR2 is SMNVEV (reference sequence).

This clone was found a few times. The V gene is TRBV5-6, the J gene TRBJ2-5; D is possibly TRBD2 (5 bases). Trimming removed 1 base at V and 2 bases at J, with 12 bases between. There are 15 residues in the CDR3. CDR1 and CDR2 (germline): SGHDT, YYEEEE. For the CDR3, the DNA is TGTGCCAGCAGCTTGTCGCTAGGGAGTCAAGAGACCCAGTACTTC. Protein sequence: CASSLSLGSQETQYF.

This chain connects TRBV2 to TRBJ1-2; D possibly corresponds to TRBD1 (6 bases). Per germline, CDR1 SNHLY and CDR2 FYNNEI. The CDR3 contains 12 residues. Trimming removed 6 bases at V and 7 bases at J, with 12 bases between. The CDR3 DNA sequence: TGTGCCAGCAGGGCCCCAGGGGTTGGCTACACCTTC. Translating it yields CASRAPGVGYTF.

The CDR3 spells CASSHGVGYEQYF. The DNA of the CDR3 is TGTGCCAGCAGCCACGGGGTGGGCTACGAGCAGTACTTC. The rearrangement links TRBV3-1 (or the pseudogene TRBV3-2) to TRBJ2-7, with D possibly matching TRBD2 (5 bases). Germline CDR1 LGHDT, CDR2 YNNKEL (reference sequence). The CDR3 runs 13 residues. V lost 3 bases and J 3 bases, leaving 9 bases between the germline ends.

The chain uses TRBV3-1 (or the pseudogene TRBV3-2) and TRBJ1-5; D is possibly TRBD1 (6 bases). Trimming pared 1 base from V and 7 bases from J, leaving 14 bases between. This CDR3 spans 15 amino acids. The germline gives CDR1 LGHDT, CDR2 YNNKEL (reference sequence). In DNA, the CDR3 is TGTGCCAGCAGCCAAGGGGGGCGGGGGCACCAGCCCCAGCATTTT. Its protein product is CASSQGGRGHQPQHF.

This clone was seen just once. V and J are TRBV2 and TRBJ2-7, with D perhaps matching TRBD2 (6 bases). Germline CDR1 reads SNHLY; CDR2 reads FYNNEI. The CDR3 is made up of 16 amino acids. Between the trimmed V and J ends, which lost 6 bases and 5 bases, there was a span of 23 bases. The CDR3 region is CASSSGQLGRRNEQYF. The CDR3 nucleotides read TGTGCCAGCAGCTCAGGCCAGCTAGGGAGGCGGAACGAGCAGTACTTC.

The J gene is TRBJ2-2, the V gene TRBV15, with 7 nucleotides matching TRBD2. CDR3 length: 15 residues. V lost 7 bases and J lost 4; bases outside the gene matches: 9. Germline V gene sequence: CDR1 LNHNV, CDR2 YYDKDF (reference sequence). Written as DNA, the CDR3 is TGTGCCACCAATCCGGGGTCGGGGGGCACCGGGGAGCTGTTTTTT. Encoded protein: CATNPGSGGTGELFF.

The rearrangement links TRBV27 to TRBJ2-2; maybe TRBD1 (6 bases). This CDR3 is built from 18 residues. Germline-derived CDR1 and CDR2 are MNHEY and SMNVEV (reference sequence). With 5 bases removed from V and 2 bases from J, the gap between germline ends came to 21 bases. CDR3 loop: CASSPLFSGTPNTGELFF. The CDR3 DNA reads TGTGCCAGCAGTCCACTTTTCTCCGGGACACCAAACACCGGGGAGCTGTTTTTT.

V usage is TRBV12-5 and J usage is TRBJ2-7; D not certain. V gave up 6 bases and J gave up 0 bases, with 6 bases separating them. This CDR3 contains 12 residues. CDR1 is LGHNT and CDR2 is FRNRAP in the germline V gene. In nucleotides, the CDR3 is TGTGCTAGTGGCGAGGCCTCCTACGAGCAGTACTTC. Amino acids: CASGEASYEQYF.

The CDR3 reads CASRTGRRYEQYF. CDR3 DNA sequence: TGTGCCAGCAGGACAGGAAGACGCTACGAGCAGTACTTC. The chain is built from TRBV12-3 or TRBV12-4 and TRBJ2-7; D possibly corresponds to TRBD1 (6 bases). The CDR3 consists of 13 residues. Trimming shortened V by 6 bases and J by 3 bases, and 12 bases separated the two germline ends.

V gene TRBV2 combines with J gene TRBJ2-7, with 7 bases lining up with TRBD2. There are 13 residues in the CDR3. The ends lost 10 bases at V and 3 bases at J; junction bases unmatched: 9. Germline lookup yields CDR1 SNHLY and CDR2 FYNNEI. CDR3 amino acids: CATRQGLYYEQYF. CDR3 sequence (DNA): TGTGCCACGCGGCAGGGACTATACTACGAGCAGTACTTC. Full variable domain (remainder filled in from reference TRBV2 and TRBJ2-7): EPEVTQTPSHQVTQMGQEVILRCVPISNHLYFYWYRQILGQKVEFLVSFYNNEISEKSEIFDDQFSVERPDGSNFTLKIRSTKLEDSAMYFCATRQGLYYEQYFGPGTRLTVT.

This clone appeared a single time. The rearrangement uses TRBV28 and TRBJ1-2; D possibly corresponds to TRBD1 (6 bases). Germline V gene sequence: CDR1 MDHEN, CDR2 SYDVKM. This CDR3 is 14 amino acids long. With 7 bases removed from V and 2 bases from J, the gap between germline ends came to 14 bases. The CDR3 bases are TGTGCCAGCACCTCAACAGGGAGAAACTATGGCTACACCTTC. It encodes CASTSTGRNYGYTF.

The chain couples TRBV18 to TRBJ2-3, with a weak D call TRBD1 (6 bases). CDR1 KGHSH and CDR2 LQKENI come from the germline V gene. V was shortened by 2 bases and J by 6 bases, with 15 bases between the two germline ends. This CDR3 is built from 15 residues. In DNA form, the CDR3 reads TGTGCCAGCTCACCAAGCCAGGGGAGAGGGGATACGCAGTATTTT. It codes for CASSPSQGRGDTQYF.

V gene TRBV30 combines with J gene TRBJ1-4; D is perhaps TRBD1 (5 bases). Per the germline V gene, CDR1 is GTSNPN and CDR2 is SVGIG (reference sequence). The CDR3 is 14 residues long. V lost 0 bases and J 8 bases, leaving 13 bases between the germline ends. CDR3 sequence: CAWSVGGAWEKLFF. The CDR3 DNA reads TGTGCCTGGAGTGTAGGTGGGGCTTGGGAAAAACTGTTTTTT.

J is TRBJ2-5 and V is TRBV7-2; TRBD2 agrees at 7 bases. The CDR3 consists of 15 residues. V gave up 0 bases and J gave up 4 bases; unmatched junction bases: 5. The V gene's germline CDR1 is SGHTA and CDR2 FQGNSA. The CDR3 sequence is CASSLARTGGETQYF. CDR3 bases: TGTGCCAGCAGCTTAGCGCGGACGGGGGGAGAGACCCAGTACTTC.

This rearrangement joins TRBV12-2 to TRBJ2-2; the D call TRBD2 from the table was never checked on the DNA. TRBV12-2 is tagged as a pseudogene. The CDR3 has 13 amino acids. CDR3 in DNA: TGTGCAAGTCGCTTAGGAGAGACCGGGGAGCTGTTTTTT. Translation: CASRLGETGELFF.

The V and J genes are TRBV6-5 and TRBJ2-7; TRBD1 matches 7 bases. Looked up from germline, CDR1 is MNHEY and CDR2 is SVGAGI. With V trimmed by 0 bases and J by 0 bases, 2 bases remained unmatched. CDR3 length equals 15 residues. In DNA form, the CDR3 reads TGTGCCAGCAGTTACTCCGGGACAGTCTCCTACGAGCAGTACTTC. It encodes CASSYSGTVSYEQYF.

This clone was detected a few times. V usage is TRBV7-8 and J usage is TRBJ2-7; the D gene is possibly TRBD1 (6 bases). This CDR3 is 15 amino acids long. The germline V gene encodes CDR1 SGHVS and CDR2 FQNEAQ. With 3 bases removed from V and 6 bases from J, the gap between germline ends came to 18 bases. Here the CDR3 DNA reads TGTGCCAGCAGCTTCGGAGACTACAGGGAAAGCGAGCAGTACTTC. Translating it yields CASSFGDYRESEQYF. Full variable domain (outside the CDR3, taken from reference TRBV7-8 and TRBJ2-7): GAGVSQSPRYKVAKRGQDVALRCDPISGHVSLFWYQQALGQGPEFLTYFQNEAQLDKSGLPSDRFFAERPEGSVSTLKIQRTQQEDSAVYLCASSFGDYRESEQYFGPGTRLTVT.

This clone was observed a single time. CDR3 sequence (DNA): TGTGCCAGCAGTTCCGGGACAGGGCTGAATTCACCCCTCCACTTT. Residues: CASSSGTGLNSPLHF. The rearrangement uses TRBV6-5 and TRBJ1-6, with 9 bases that match TRBD1. The germline V gene encodes CDR1 MNHEY and CDR2 SVGAGI. Germline trimming cut 4 bases from V and 7 bases from J; bases unmatched to any gene: 5. The CDR3 is 15 residues long.

This chain connects TRBV7-2 to TRBJ2-5; D is perhaps TRBD2 (6 bases). Between the trimmed V and J ends, which lost 1 base and 6 bases, there was a span of 15 bases. This CDR3 has 15 amino acids. The V gene's germline CDR1 is SGHTA and CDR2 FQGNSA. CDR3 region: CASSLVGGTEKTQYF. In nucleotides, the CDR3 is TGTGCCAGCAGCTTAGTTGGGGGGACTGAGAAGACCCAGTACTTC.

The rearrangement links TRBV7-3 to TRBJ2-1; 8 nucleotides line up with TRBD2. CDR3 length: 15 residues. Germline values: CDR1 SGHTA, CDR2 FQGTGA. The junction had 5 bases not matched to a gene; V was cut back by 5 bases and J by 2 bases. CDR3 protein: CASSPTSGAYNEQFF. In DNA form, the CDR3 reads TGTGCCAGCAGCCCCACTAGCGGAGCCTACAATGAGCAGTTCTTC.

V is TRBV19 and J is TRBJ1-5; D gene uncertain. Germline CDR1 reads LNHDA; CDR2 reads SQIVND (reference sequence). The CDR3 loop spans 15 amino acids. Between the trimmed V and J ends, which lost 3 bases and 6 bases, there was a span of 15 bases. The CDR3 reads CASSITPEAGQPQHF. As DNA, the CDR3 is TGTGCCAGTAGTATCACCCCTGAAGCAGGTCAGCCCCAGCATTTT.

The chain joins TRBV6-2 or TRBV6-3 to TRBJ1-3; no reliable D call. V shed 4 bases and J shed 0 bases, with 7 bases lying between them. The germline CDR1 and CDR2 sequences are MNHEY and SVGEGT. The CDR3 sequence is 14 residues long. The CDR3 reads CASSSAGSGNTIYF. CDR3 sequence (DNA): TGTGCCAGCAGTTCAGCGGGCTCTGGAAACACCATATATTTT.

This clone was seen once. The chain employs TRBV5-4 and TRBJ1-3, with D unclear. Germline V gene sequence: CDR1 SGHNT, CDR2 YYREEE (reference sequence). The CDR3 is 16 residues long. V was pared by 1 base and J by 0 bases, with 11 bases between. Here the CDR3 reads CASSLTAASSGNTIYF. The CDR3 nucleotides read TGTGCCAGCAGCTTGACAGCAGCCAGCTCTGGAAACACCATATATTTT. The whole variable domain, filled in from reference TRBV5-4 and TRBJ1-3, reads ETGVTQSPTHLIKTRGQQVTLRCSSQSGHNTVSWYQQALGQGPQFIFQYYREEENGRGNFPPRFSGLQFPNYSSELNVNALELDDSALYLCASSLTAASSGNTIYFGEGSWLTVV.